A selection of T cell receptor beta chains follows, all from one sample in a study of Tregs in tolerant kidney transplant recipients. The assay was immunoSEQ multiplex PCR, and TCRdb's table has in-frame clones only and misses some. The table has 50,000 to 75,000 clones, over 75% seen once. This specimen was Tregs from blood, taken before the transplant. These receptor sequences come from a human donor who received a combined kidney and bone marrow transplant. CDR3s include the opening cysteine and the closing phenylalanine or tryptophan.

cdr3_aa,v_call,cdr3_length
CASSHGLLGGTGELFF,TRBV7-9,16
CASSNDNRKGTQYF,TRBV5-1,14
CATKVQGQPQHF,TRBV28,12
CASSHSRAGGNSPLHF,TRBV5-8,16
CASSPTWPPHNEQFF,TRBV28,15
CASRGDYLPDSTDTQYF,TRBV7-9,17
CASSPEDGQIEAFF,TRBV18,14
CASSQGDISYNEQFF,TRBV5-8,15
CASSVPGQGTNTGELFF,TRBV6-7,17
CASSAGRTGGARETQYF,TRBV10-2,17
CASSPGGGGANVLTF,TRBV28,15
CASARTSSYEQYF,TRBV6-5,13
CASGLGTSGGTNTGELFF,TRBV12-5,18
CASSYSIRPTFYGYTF,TRBV6-6,16
CASSREQGPPSGNTIYF,TRBV5-6,17
CASSGFGTPERTWNEQFF,TRBV2,18
CATTRGPYTEAFF,TRBV19,13
CASSESVSYEQYF,TRBV6-1,13
CAISGPTVNYEQYF,TRBV10-3,14
CASSPDRGRGQYF,TRBV7-8,13
CASSLTPSGTGLETQYF,TRBV5-1,17
CASSLGRETQYF,TRBV11-3,12
CASSLASGSLADTQYF,TRBV5-1,16
CASSLGVNEQFF,TRBV5-1,12
CASSMRAHQPQHF,TRBV19,13
CASSHRAAGLAEAFF,TRBV6-5,15
CSVGTGRRGYEQYF,TRBV29-1,14
CASSWGGPGETQYF,TRBV5-6,14
CASSQGGGRIAEAFF,TRBV4-1,15
CASSFARPAFF,TRBV28,11
CATSSINYGYTF,TRBV15,12
CASSYKMLGQGNYEQYF,TRBV28,17
CASSYRTYNEQFF,TRBV6-5,13
CATAGGYSNQPQHF,TRBV15,14
CASSPAGLLGTEAFF,TRBV18,15
CASSIYGDYGYTF,TRBV19,13
CASSLGDSNYGYTF,TRBV7-8,14
CASSWGRVDTEAFF,TRBV6-5,14
CASSRRTGSKNIQYF,TRBV11-2,15
CASSRGQGLYEQYF,TRBV5-1,14
CASSPRLAYNEQFF,TRBV18,14
CASRRTGDEQFF,TRBV6-5,12
CASSLRDRGYGYTF,TRBV5-4,14